Following are 19 T cell receptor beta chains from one sample sequenced in a study of blood T cell repertoires in COVID-19. Clones were sequenced by immunoSEQ multiplex PCR, and TCRdb holds only the in-frame ones, with some missing. The data hold over 200,000 clones, with 70% to 90% observed a single time. Sequenced: peripheral blood. These receptors were taken from a woman aged 18-29 years who had recovered from COVID-19.

The chain combines TRBV4-1 with TRBJ2-6, with unresolved D. V lost 1 base to trimming and J lost 0 bases, with 16 bases between them. Germline-derived CDR1 and CDR2 are MGHRA and YSYEKL. The CDR3 covers 19 residues. CDR3 loop: CASSQGPFMKSSGANVLTF. CDR3 nucleotides: TGCGCCAGCAGCCAAGGCCCCTTCATGAAGAGCTCTGGGGCCAACGTCCTGACTTTC.

This sequence joins TRBV7-9 and TRBJ1-4; D is undetermined. Trimming took off 10 bases at V and 3 bases at J, with 12 bases between the two ends. Germline CDR1 is SEHNR and CDR2 is FQNEAQ (reference sequence). The CDR3 has 13 residues. CDR3 sequence: CATPDVPNEKLFF. The CDR3 coding sequence is TGTGCCACCCCAGATGTACCTAATGAAAAACTGTTTTTT.

This rearrangement joins TRBV3-1 (or the pseudogene TRBV3-2) to TRBJ2-7, with D perhaps TRBD2 (6 bases). The CDR3 has 14 amino acids. The ends were cut back, 2 bases at V and 2 bases at J, with 10 bases in the middle. In germline, CDR1 is LGHDT, CDR2 YNNKEL (reference sequence). The CDR3 reads CASSQTGAPYEQYF. The CDR3 region has the DNA TGTGCCAGCAGCCAAACGGGAGCCCCCTACGAGCAGTACTTC.

V is TRBV4-1 and J is TRBJ1-2; the match to TRBD1 covers 8 bases. CDR1 is MGHRA, CDR2 YSYEKL, per germline. The J segment lost 2 bases and the V segment lost 0 bases, leaving 2 bases of the junction unmatched. The CDR3 extends over 15 amino acids. The CDR3 DNA reads TGCGCCAGCAGCCAAGACCAGGGGGCGAACTATGGCTACACCTTC. Its protein is CASSQDQGANYGYTF.

V is TRBV5-4 and J is TRBJ2-7, with a weak D call TRBD2 (5 bases). Germline values: CDR1 SGHNT, CDR2 YYREEE (reference sequence). Between the trimmed V and J ends, which lost 2 bases and 7 bases, there was a span of 13 bases. CDR3 size: 13 residues. The CDR3 here is CASSLNRGLEQYF. The CDR3 DNA is TGTGCCAGCAGCTTAAATCGCGGGTTAGAGCAGTACTTC. Based on the CDR3 plus reference TRBV5-4 and TRBJ2-7, the full variable domain is ETGVTQSPTHLIKTRGQQVTLRCSSQSGHNTVSWYQQALGQGPQFIFQYYREEENGRGNFPPRFSGLQFPNYSSELNVNALELDDSALYLCASSLNRGLEQYFGPGTRLTVT.

The chain joins TRBV24-1 to TRBJ2-5, with 12 bases fitting TRBD2. The length of the CDR3 is 17 residues. The germline CDR1 and CDR2 sequences are KGHDR and SFDVKD. The V gene end was trimmed by 3 bases and the J gene end by 3 bases; junction bases not matched to a gene: 7. Written as DNA, the CDR3 is TGTGCCACCAGTGATACGGGACTAGCGGGTACTGAAGAGACCCAGTACTTC. Residues: CATSDTGLAGTEETQYF.

The chain joins TRBV7-2 to TRBJ1-1; the D gene is possibly TRBD1 (5 bases). The CDR3 sequence is 14 residues long. The ends were cut back, 6 bases at V and 0 bases at J, with 11 bases in the middle. The V gene's germline CDR1 is SGHTA and CDR2 FQGNSA. The CDR3 region has the DNA TGTGCCAGCAGATCGCAGGGATTGAACACTGAAGCTTTCTTT. Its protein is CASRSQGLNTEAFF.

This clone was observed a few times. This chain connects TRBV5-1 to TRBJ2-6, with a possible D match to TRBD1 (6 bases). The CDR3 is made up of 19 amino acids. The V end was cut by 2 bases, the J end by 0 bases, with 18 bases between. Germline values: CDR1 SGHRS, CDR2 YFSETQ. The CDR3 nucleotides read TGCGCCAGCAGCTTAGGTTCCGGGCAGGGACACTCTGGGGCCAACGTCCTGACTTTC. This gives the protein CASSLGSGQGHSGANVLTF.

This chain joins TRBV7-2 and TRBJ2-1; the match to TRBD2 covers 13 bases. CDR1 and CDR2 (germline): SGHTA, FQGNSA. The CDR3 runs to 19 residues. V lost 5 bases, J lost 4 bases, and 14 bases stayed unmatched. CDR3 residues: CASSTLDGLAGARYNEQFF. CDR3 DNA: TGTGCCAGCAGCACCCTTGATGGACTAGCGGGAGCCAGGTACAATGAGCAGTTCTTC.

The V call is TRBV27, the J call TRBJ2-7, with 7 nucleotides matching TRBD1. Germline CDR1 and CDR2: MNHEY and SMNVEV (reference sequence). J gave up 3 bases and V 6 bases, and 11 bases lay outside the gene matches. This CDR3 is built from 15 residues. The CDR3 loop is CASRISQGKVYEQYF. The CDR3 bases are TGTGCCAGCAGAATCTCACAGGGGAAAGTCTACGAGCAGTACTTC.

The chain has TRBV25-1 and TRBJ2-7; D is ambiguous. V lost 4 bases and J 5 bases, leaving 27 bases between the germline ends. The CDR3 runs 18 residues. The germline V gene encodes CDR1 MGHDK and CDR2 SYGVNS. The CDR3 sequence is CASSAPTYLPGTPHEQYF. CDR3 DNA: TGTGCCAGCAGTGCCCCGACGTACCTACCAGGTACCCCCCACGAGCAGTACTTC.

In this sample, this clone turned up a few times. The chain recombines TRBV5-5 with TRBJ2-2; 11 bases line up with TRBD1. Germline assignment: CDR1 SGHKS and CDR2 YYEKEE (reference sequence). V shed 0 bases and J 7 bases; nucleotides not matched to a gene: 5. CDR3 size: 16 residues. For the CDR3, the DNA is TGTGCCAGCAGCTTGGCGGACAGGGGGCTACACGGGGAGCTGTTTTTT. It is translated as CASSLADRGLHGELFF.

In this sample, this clone turned up once. V usage is TRBV15 and J usage is TRBJ2-1; D might be TRBD2 (6 bases). CDR1 is LNHNV and CDR2 is YYDKDF in the germline V gene (reference sequence). V lost 6 bases to trimming and J lost 10 bases, with 13 bases between them. The CDR3 runs to 12 residues. The CDR3 loop is CATSMGGDEQFF. The CDR3 nucleotides read TGTGCCACCAGTATGGGGGGAGACGAGCAGTTCTTC.

This sequence joins TRBV5-6 and TRBJ1-5, with TRBD1 matching over 9 bases. CDR3 size: 16 residues. The germline gives CDR1 SGHDT, CDR2 YYEEEE. J gave up 3 bases and V 3 bases, and 7 bases lay outside the gene matches. The CDR3 bases are TGTGCCAGCAGCTGGTTCGACAGGGGGTTCAATCAGCCCCAGCATTTT. Translating gives CASSWFDRGFNQPQHF.

The J gene is TRBJ2-7, the V gene TRBV19; possible D gene TRBD1, 6 bases. The CDR3 totals 15 residues. V lost 4 bases and J lost 1, with 14 bases in between. CDR1 is LNHDA, CDR2 SQIVND, per germline (reference sequence). CDR3 DNA: TGTGCCAGTAGTAGGGGGCCGGGGTCTTCCTACGAGCAGTACTTC. Its translation: CASSRGPGSSYEQYF.

The chain couples TRBV6-4 to TRBJ1-1; the D gene is possibly TRBD1 (6 bases). The CDR3 totals 15 residues. Germline CDR1 MRHNA, CDR2 SNTAGT. The ends were cut back, 1 base at V and 4 bases at J, with 13 bases in the middle. This CDR3 reads CASSDLPGQRTEAFF. CDR3 coding DNA: TGTGCCAGCAGTGACTTACCGGGACAACGCACTGAAGCTTTCTTT.

The chain has TRBV12-5 and TRBJ2-1, with 8 positions matching TRBD1. Unmatched junction bases numbered 11, after V lost 0 bases and J lost 7 bases. Per the germline V gene, CDR1 is LGHNT and CDR2 is FRNRAP. The CDR3 is made up of 17 amino acids. As DNA, the CDR3 is TGTGCTAGTGGTTTGGTACTTTGGGCAGGGGGCTGGAATGAGCAGTTCTTC. It codes for CASGLVLWAGGWNEQFF.

This sequence joins TRBV7-9 and TRBJ1-5; D possibly corresponds to TRBD1 (6 bases). Per germline, CDR1 SEHNR and CDR2 FQNEAQ (reference sequence). V shed 7 bases and J shed 4 bases, with 20 bases lying between them. The length of the CDR3 is 16 residues. This CDR3 reads CASTSTAGGVNQPQHF. DNA for the CDR3: TGTGCCAGCACCTCCACGGCGGGGGGCGTGAATCAGCCCCAGCATTTT.

The genes are TRBV10-1 and TRBJ1-1; D uncertain. Deletions cut 3 bases from V and 3 bases from J, with 8 bases between. The germline V gene has CDR1 WNHNN and CDR2 SYGVQD (reference sequence). The CDR3 contains 13 residues. Written as DNA, the CDR3 is TGCGCCAGCAGTGACCGGTTGGACACTGAAGCTTTCTTT. Translation gives CASSDRLDTEAFF.